The present T cell receptor beta chain was sequenced within a study of cytomegalovirus exposure and HLA in healthy donors. Across the whole study: Of the donors genotyped, approximately 400 in all, about 82% fell in the Caucasian-associated ancestry cluster. The study, taken as a whole, reports: Rare TCR sequences dominated, though some public TCRs recurred in many donors.

Details on this clone: The antigen is undetermined.

PCR was performed using 60 Vbeta and 13 Jbeta primers. Profiled with immunoSEQ multiplex PCR; TCRdb holds only in-frame clones, not every one. The profile shows some 44,000 clones, about 47% of them singletons. Trimming took off 0 bases at V and 0 bases at J, with 6 bases between the two ends. The CDR3 is 14 amino acids. The source material was PBMCs. The rearrangement uses TRBV23-1 and TRBJ2-7; D is unclear. TRBV23-1 is assigned to the ORF class and has an uncertain function. The TCR sequence derives from a human donor in good health. The CDR3 protein is CASSQSNSSYEQYF. As DNA, the CDR3 is TGCGCCAGCAGTCAATCAAACAGCTCCTACGAGCAGTACTTC.